The subject of this entry is one T cell receptor beta chain. The data were obtained in a study of blood T cell repertoires in COVID-19. Study as a whole: COVID-19 samples collected from the United States, Italy and Spain covered acute and convalescent phases. Sample material is recorded as cDNA or gDNA derived from T cells, B-cell-depleted T cells, or PBMCs.

Trimming shortened V by 3 bases and J by 1 base, and 15 bases separated the two germline ends. The length of the CDR3 is 16 residues. Germline V CDR1 and CDR2: SGHTA, FQGNSA. In the study's own analysis: The authors estimated nucleated cell counts from reference gene primer amplification. The method was immunoSEQ multiplex PCR; TCRdb's version includes in-frame clones alone and lacks a portion of them. From that table come the V and J calls and clone size; the DNA was used to work out D and trimming. This sample yields roughly 63,000 clones, of which about 74% are seen a single time; under 30% belongs to the top ten.

The rearrangement uses TRBV7-2 and TRBJ1-2, with a weak D call TRBD1 (5 bases). The sequence derives from a woman aged 80 or over with acute or convalescent COVID-19. The sequenced sample consisted of peripheral blood. The CDR3 reads CASSFLGGDSNYGYTF. The CDR3 DNA follows: TGTGCCAGCAGCTTTTTGGGAGGGGATAGTAACTATGGCTACACCTTC.